These 21 T cell receptor beta chains were all obtained from the same sample, sequenced in a study of OX40 agonist ivuxolimab in advanced cancers. Clones were read by immunoSEQ multiplex PCR, and TCRdb kept only the in-frame ones, dropping some. The table lists approximately 58,000 clones, roughly four fifths of them singletons, with approximately 0.7% in the top ten. Sequences were derived from CD4+ or CD8+ T cells sorted from blood, sampled in a trial of the OX40 agonist ivuxolimab. These receptors originate from an adult with an advanced solid tumor such as melanoma, head and neck, liver or kidney cancer.

The CDR3 loop is CASSYGQGQGAFF. In DNA, the CDR3 is TGTGCCAGCAGCTACGGACAGGGGCAAGGGGCTTTCTTT. This chain uses TRBV6-6 with TRBJ1-1; TRBD1 matches at 9 bases. With 6 bases clipped from V and 11 bases from J, the junction kept 10 bases outside the gene matches. This CDR3 is 13 amino acids long. The germline V gene has CDR1 MNHNY and CDR2 SVGAGI (reference sequence).

J is TRBJ1-1 and V is TRBV5-5; D remains ambiguous. This CDR3 region has 14 residues. V lost 3 bases to trimming and J lost 1 base, with 10 bases between them. Germline lookup yields CDR1 SGHKS and CDR2 YYEKEE (reference sequence). CDR3 sequence (DNA): TGTGCCAGCAGCTGGGCTAGCGGGAACACTGAAGCTTTCTTT. The encoded protein is CASSWASGNTEAFF.

The chain joins TRBV12-5 to TRBJ1-1, with TRBD1 as a possible D gene (6 bases). The CDR3 sequence is 15 residues long. Germline V gene lookup returns CDR1 LGHNT and CDR2 FRNRAP. The V end lost 0 bases, the J end lost 4 bases, and 12 bases lay between the germline ends. The CDR3 sequence is CASGLVRGPGTEAFF. Written as DNA, the CDR3 is TGTGCTAGTGGTTTGGTACGGGGGCCGGGCACTGAAGCTTTCTTT.

This clone turned up a few times. The V call is TRBV5-6, the J call TRBJ2-5; D call uncertain. V was trimmed by 3 bases and J by 3 bases, leaving 18 bases between them. The length of the CDR3 is 16 residues. The V gene's germline CDR1 is SGHDT and CDR2 YYEEEE. CDR3 sequence: CASSSKEWWKEETQYF. Here the CDR3 DNA reads TGTGCCAGCAGCTCTAAGGAGTGGTGGAAGGAAGAGACCCAGTACTTC.

This clone was seen only once. This CDR3 is CASSRPGTGHPSYGYTF. The CDR3 bases are TGTGCCAGCAGTCGACCCGGGACAGGGCACCCGAGCTATGGCTACACCTTC. The V and J genes are TRBV27 and TRBJ1-2, with TRBD1 matching 9 bases. The CDR3 covers 17 residues. V shed 5 bases, J shed 4 bases, and the junction held 14 bases outside the gene matches. CDR1 is MNHEY and CDR2 is SMNVEV in the germline V gene (reference sequence).

The chain is built from TRBV7-2 and TRBJ2-1; D is unclear. Germline values: CDR1 SGHTA, CDR2 FQGNSA. This CDR3 is built from 14 residues. Trimming removed 2 bases from V and 10 bases from J, with 15 bases in between. The CDR3 nucleotides read TGTGCCAGCAGCTTAAGACACCAGGTTAGGGAGCAGTTCTTC. Its translation: CASSLRHQVREQFF. The variable domain in full, with the rest retrieved from reference TRBV7-2 and TRBJ2-1, is GAGVSQSPSNKVTEKGKDVELRCDPISGHTALYWYRQSLGQGLEFLIYFQGNSAPDKSGLPSDRFSAERTGGSVSTLTIQRTQQEDSAVYLCASSLRHQVREQFFGPGTRLTVL.

V is TRBV14 and J is TRBJ1-4, with D possibly matching TRBD1 (6 bases). The CDR3 is 16 residues long. The V end lost 0 bases, the J end lost 7 bases, and 15 bases lay between the germline ends. From germline, CDR1 is SGHDN and CDR2 FVKESK. The CDR3 here is CASSQDVGRGSEKLFF. DNA for the CDR3: TGTGCCAGCAGCCAAGATGTGGGTAGGGGGAGTGAAAAACTGTTTTTT.

Here the CDR3 reads CASSQGTGLDGYTF. CDR3 DNA: TGTGCCAGCAGTCAGGGGACAGGACTGGATGGCTACACCTTC. This chain links TRBV11-3 with TRBJ1-2, with TRBD1 identical over 8 bases. Germline trimming cut 6 bases from V and 6 bases from J; bases unmatched to any gene: 9. The CDR3 is 14 residues long. Germline loops: CDR1 SGHNT, CDR2 YENEEA.

This clone has a handful of counts. This chain joins TRBV2 and TRBJ1-4; D gene unclear. Germline CDR1 is SNHLY and CDR2 is FYNNEI. V lost 6 bases to trimming and J lost 8 bases, with 16 bases between them. The CDR3 covers 14 residues. The CDR3 region has the DNA TGTGCCAGCAGCCCAGGATTACGAAGGGAAAAACTGTTTTTT. Its protein is CASSPGLRREKLFF. The variable domain in full, completed from reference TRBV2 and TRBJ1-4, reads EPEVTQTPSHQVTQMGQEVILRCVPISNHLYFYWYRQILGQKVEFLVSFYNNEISEKSEIFDDQFSVERPDGSNFTLKIRSTKLEDSAMYFCASSPGLRREKLFFGSGTQLSVL.

The gene calls are TRBV7-7 and TRBJ2-3, with 10 bases matching TRBD1. CDR3 length: 15 amino acids. Germline V gives CDR1 SSHAT, CDR2 FNYEAQ (reference sequence). The V gene end was trimmed by 4 bases and the J gene end by 1 base; junction bases not matched to a gene: 2. Here the CDR3 reads CASSSGQGRTDTQYF. The CDR3, as DNA: TGTGCCAGCAGCTCGGGACAGGGGCGCACAGATACGCAGTATTTT.

The chain combines TRBV27 with TRBJ1-2; D is uncertain. Germline values: CDR1 MNHEY, CDR2 SMNVEV (reference sequence). The CDR3 is 12 residues long. The V gene lost 2 bases and the J gene lost 6 bases, with 7 bases spanning the gap. In DNA form, the CDR3 reads TGTGCCAGCAGTTTAAAGGGTAATGGCTACACCTTC. Its translation: CASSLKGNGYTF.

The genes are TRBV7-3 and TRBJ2-5, with D tentatively TRBD1 (6 bases). Germline-derived CDR1 and CDR2 are SGHTA and FQGTGA. The CDR3 totals 13 residues. V dropped 5 bases and J dropped 5 bases, with 12 bases sitting between them. Here the CDR3 DNA reads TGTGCCAGCAGCAATACTAGGGGGGAGACCCAGTACTTC. This codes for CASSNTRGETQYF. Together with reference TRBV7-3 and TRBJ2-5, the CDR3 gives the full variable domain: GAGVSQTPSNKVTEKGKYVELRCDPISGHTALYWYRQSLGQGPEFLIYFQGTGAADDSGLPNDRFFAVRPEGSVSTLKIQRTERGDSAVYLCASSNTRGETQYFGPGTRLLVL.

This chain joins TRBV7-2 and TRBJ2-7; the D gene is possibly TRBD1 (6 bases). The CDR3 is made up of 15 amino acids. Trimming left V 1 base short and J 5 bases short, with 15 bases between. Per the germline V gene, CDR1 is SGHTA and CDR2 is FQGNSA. The CDR3 region is CASSLENRELDEQYF. CDR3 nucleotide sequence: TGTGCCAGCAGCTTAGAGAACAGGGAGCTCGACGAGCAGTACTTC.

This chain joins TRBV7-2 and TRBJ2-2; 7 nucleotides agree with TRBD2. CDR3 length: 15 amino acids. Unmatched junction bases numbered 7, after V lost 2 bases and J lost 7 bases. From germline, CDR1 is SGHTA and CDR2 FQGNSA. CDR3 region: CASSLSAGDGGELFF. Here the CDR3 DNA reads TGTGCCAGCAGCTTAAGTGCGGGGGATGGCGGGGAGCTGTTTTTT.

CDR3 loop: CASSRFQGQINTEAFF. The CDR3 DNA sequence: TGTGCCAGCTCACGATTCCAGGGACAGATAAACACTGAAGCTTTCTTT. The V call is TRBV18, the J call TRBJ1-1, with 7 bases fitting TRBD1. The germline gives CDR1 KGHSH, CDR2 LQKENI. The CDR3 runs 16 residues. The J segment lost 2 bases and the V segment lost 4 bases, leaving 10 bases of the junction unmatched.

The chain is built from TRBV5-1 and TRBJ2-7, with 9 bases lining up with TRBD1. V gave up 5 bases and J gave up 5 bases; unmatched junction bases: 8. The germline V gene has CDR1 SGHRS and CDR2 YFSETQ. This CDR3 is 14 amino acids long. The CDR3 coding sequence is TGCGCCAGCAGGTATGCGGGACAGGGCAACGAGCAGTACTTC. As protein: CASRYAGQGNEQYF.

V gene TRBV6-1 combines with J gene TRBJ2-7; TRBD1 agrees at 8 bases. The length of the CDR3 is 13 residues. The V segment lost 8 bases and the J segment 4 bases; nucleotides outside the gene matches: 7. The germline gives CDR1 MNHNS, CDR2 SASEGT. DNA of the CDR3: TGTGCCAGCGAGGAGACAGGGGTATACGAGCAGTACTTC. This gives the protein CASEETGVYEQYF.

This chain connects TRBV5-1 to TRBJ2-3, with 9 bases that match TRBD1. Germline V gene data show CDR1 as SGHRS and CDR2 as YFSETQ. The CDR3 extends over 14 amino acids. Germline trimming cut 5 bases from V and 2 bases from J; bases unmatched to any gene: 3. In DNA form, the CDR3 reads TGCGCCAGCAGTACAGGGGGCATCACAGATACGCAGTATTTT. Amino acid sequence: CASSTGGITDTQYF.

This chain uses TRBV6-5 with TRBJ1-2; perhaps TRBD1 as D (6 bases). The V and J ends lost 4 bases and 2 bases respectively, with 17 bases between them. The CDR3 is made up of 16 amino acids. The germline gives CDR1 MNHEY, CDR2 SVGAGI. As DNA, the CDR3 is TGTGCCAGCAGTTCCCTCCGGGGACACGGAAACTATGGCTACACCTTC. This translates into CASSSLRGHGNYGYTF.

The chain couples TRBV23-1 to TRBJ2-5; TRBD1 aligns across 9 bases. TRBV23-1 is an open reading frame, and its role is uncertain. CDR3 length: 13 residues. Losses at the gene ends were 10 bases for V and 7 bases for J; bases not matched to a gene: 10. The CDR3 reads CANFRGQGATQYF. The CDR3 region has the DNA TGCGCCAACTTTAGGGGACAGGGTGCGACCCAGTACTTC.

V is TRBV18 and J is TRBJ2-7, with 8 positions matching TRBD1. The CDR3 spans 15 residues. V gave up 4 bases and J gave up 1 base; unmatched junction bases: 6. CDR1 KGHSH and CDR2 LQKENI come from the germline V gene. The CDR3 DNA reads as TGTGCCAGCTCACTAATCGGGACAGGATCCTACGAGCAGTACTTC. Translated: CASSLIGTGSYEQYF.